This T cell receptor beta chain was profiled in a study of T cells after yellow fever vaccination. Study details: The SMART-Seq v4 Ultra Low Input method served to prepare the low-cell-number fractions. The study's findings and limits: Clones from primary vaccination mostly reappeared after the booster (over 95% CD4, approximately 88% CD8). The secondary response was weaker but peaked faster, day 5 versus 15.

TCRdb processed the 5' RACE reads anew with MiXCR; each CDR3 protein has one entry. Among about 340,000 distinct CDR3 sequences listed, approximately 12% were seen once. There are a few counts of this clonotype. The antigen is unknown. Germline CDR1 and CDR2: ENHRY and SYGVKD. V lost 0 bases and J lost 8, with 10 bases in between. The CDR3 sequence is 13 residues long. The receptor's source is a man aged 18 to 29 who received the YFV17D yellow fever vaccine. Sequencing was performed on CD4+ T cells sorted from PBMCs, taken 15 days after the yellow fever booster vaccination. The V call is TRBV10-3, the J call TRBJ1-2; D unresolved. The CDR3 here is CAISESEVEGYTF. In DNA, the CDR3 is TGTGCCATCAGTGAGTCAGAGGTCGAGGGCTACACCTTC.